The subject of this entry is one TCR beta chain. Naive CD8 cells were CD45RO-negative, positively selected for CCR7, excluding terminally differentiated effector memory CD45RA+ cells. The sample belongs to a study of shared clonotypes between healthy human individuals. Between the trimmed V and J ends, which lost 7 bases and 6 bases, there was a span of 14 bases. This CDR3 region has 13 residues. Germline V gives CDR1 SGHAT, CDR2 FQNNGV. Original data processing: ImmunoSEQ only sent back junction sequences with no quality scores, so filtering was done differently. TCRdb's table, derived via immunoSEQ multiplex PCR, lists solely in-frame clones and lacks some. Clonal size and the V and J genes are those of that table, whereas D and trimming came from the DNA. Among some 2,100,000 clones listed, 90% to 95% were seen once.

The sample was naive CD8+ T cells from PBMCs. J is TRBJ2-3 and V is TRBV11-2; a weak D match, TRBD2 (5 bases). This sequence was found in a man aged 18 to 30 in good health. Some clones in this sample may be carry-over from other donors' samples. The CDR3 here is CASINRGEDTQYF. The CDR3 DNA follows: TGTGCCAGCATCAACCGGGGTGAGGATACGCAGTATTTT.